These 18 T cell receptor beta chains share one sample of origin, sequenced in a study of monozygotic twins with cystic fibrosis. Assay used: immunoSEQ multiplex PCR; TCRdb lists only in-frame clones, some missing. Counted here are approximately 33,000 clones, roughly 84% occurring once; the ten biggest clones make up under 2%. The source material was blood. These receptors came from a girl aged 2 to 10 with cystic fibrosis.

This chain joins TRBV30 and TRBJ2-3; 9 positions agree with TRBD2. Germline CDR1 is GTSNPN and CDR2 is SVGIG (reference sequence). This CDR3 spans 14 amino acids. The V and J ends lost 1 base and 4 bases, in that order; junction bases with no gene match: 3. The CDR3 loop reads CAWSGLAAADTQYF. The CDR3 DNA reads as TGTGCCTGGAGTGGACTAGCGGCCGCAGATACGCAGTATTTT.

This clone was observed a few times. The rearrangement links TRBV19 to TRBJ1-6; D is perhaps TRBD1 (5 bases). This CDR3 comprises 13 residues. Trimming left V 3 bases short and J 8 bases short, with 8 bases between. The germline gives CDR1 LNHDA, CDR2 SQIVND (reference sequence). The CDR3 coding sequence is TGTGCCAGTAGTATCAGGGTTGATTCACCCCTCCACTTT. Translating gives CASSIRVDSPLHF.

The chain joins TRBV7-2 to TRBJ2-5; D perhaps matches TRBD2 (6 bases). Germline V gives CDR1 SGHTA, CDR2 FQGNSA. V was shortened by 2 bases and J by 5 bases, with 18 bases between the two germline ends. CDR3 length: 16 residues. The CDR3 loop is CASSLSRLLGGETQYF. CDR3 in DNA: TGTGCCAGCAGCTTATCTAGGCTCCTGGGGGGTGAGACCCAGTACTTC.

The chain recombines TRBV19 with TRBJ1-2, with 8 nucleotides matching TRBD1. J gave up 0 bases and V 3 bases, and 6 bases lay outside the gene matches. Looked up from germline, CDR1 is LNHDA and CDR2 is SQIVND (reference sequence). This CDR3 region has 16 residues. The CDR3 loop is CASSIHGGQANYGYTF. The CDR3 bases are TGTGCCAGTAGTATTCATGGGGGACAGGCTAACTATGGCTACACCTTC.

The rearrangement links TRBV19 to TRBJ1-2; TRBD1 agrees at 7 bases. The V gene's germline CDR1 is LNHDA and CDR2 SQIVND (reference sequence). With V trimmed by 4 bases and J by 3 bases, 5 bases remained unmatched. The CDR3 consists of 14 residues. The CDR3 DNA reads TGTGCCAGTAGTACCCGACAGGGTGACTATGGCTACACCTTC. It is translated as CASSTRQGDYGYTF. Using reference TRBV19 and TRBJ1-2 for the parts outside the CDR3, the full variable domain is DGGITQSPKYLFRKEGQNVTLSCEQNLNHDAMYWYRQDPGQGLRLIYYSQIVNDFQKGDIAEGYSVSREKKESFPLTVTSAQKNPTAFYLCASSTRQGDYGYTFGSGTRLTVV.

This sequence joins TRBV9 and TRBJ2-3, with D tentatively TRBD2 (6 bases). Trimming shortened V by 0 bases and J by 4 bases, and 12 bases separated the two germline ends. From germline, CDR1 is SGDLS and CDR2 YYNGEE. CDR3 length equals 15 residues. CDR3 nucleotides: TGTGCCAGCAGCGTAGGGGGCGGGGTAGCAGATACGCAGTATTTT. This translates into CASSVGGGVADTQYF.

The chain employs TRBV9 and TRBJ2-3, with 8 bases identical to TRBD2. This CDR3 is 17 amino acids long. CDR1 is SGDLS and CDR2 is YYNGEE in the germline V gene. The V and J ends lost 4 bases and 2 bases, in that order; junction bases with no gene match: 12. The CDR3 sequence is CASSIRARTSPTDTQYF. CDR3 bases: TGTGCCAGCAGCATCCGGGCGAGGACTAGCCCCACAGATACGCAGTATTTT.

The chain carries TRBV20-1 and TRBJ1-3; D call uncertain. V gave up 3 bases and J gave up 9 bases, with 9 bases separating them. CDR3 length: 11 residues. Germline V CDR1 and CDR2: DFQATT, SNEGSKA (reference sequence). This chain's CDR3 is CSARAGSTIYF. The CDR3, as DNA: TGCAGTGCTAGGGCCGGGAGCACCATATATTTT.

The chain has TRBV7-2 and TRBJ2-5; D could derive from TRBD1 or TRBD2 (6 bases each). The V gene's germline CDR1 is SGHTA and CDR2 FQGNSA. Between the trimmed V and J ends, which lost 2 bases and 4 bases, there was a span of 11 bases. CDR3 length equals 14 residues. Here the CDR3 DNA reads TGTGCCAGCAGCTTAAATGGGGGGCGAGAGACCCAGTACTTC. Protein: CASSLNGGRETQYF.

This clone was picked up one time. The gene calls are TRBV5-1 and TRBJ2-4, with D tentatively TRBD2 (6 bases). The CDR3 has 14 amino acids. Between the trimmed V and J ends, which lost 4 bases and 8 bases, there was a span of 16 bases. Germline V gene sequence: CDR1 SGHRS, CDR2 YFSETQ. The CDR3 region is CASSPRGGGDIQYF. CDR3 nucleotides: TGCGCCAGCAGCCCGAGGGGTGGCGGGGACATTCAGTACTTC.

The chain recombines TRBV9 with TRBJ2-1; 11 nucleotides match TRBD2. The CDR3 sequence is 14 residues long. The V segment lost 5 bases and the J segment 2 bases; nucleotides outside the gene matches: 0. CDR1 and CDR2 (germline): SGDLS, YYNGEE. In DNA form, the CDR3 reads TGTGCCAGCAGTAGCGGGGGGGCCTACAATGAGCAGTTCTTC. This sequence encodes CASSSGGAYNEQFF.

V and J are TRBV2 and TRBJ2-7, with 7 positions matching TRBD2. The CDR3 has 17 residues. CDR1 is SNHLY and CDR2 is FYNNEI in the germline V gene. V shed 1 base, J shed 0 bases, and the junction held 9 bases outside the gene matches. This CDR3 reads CASSEGRAGPISYEQYF. Written as DNA, the CDR3 is TGTGCCAGCAGTGAAGGGAGAGCGGGGCCCATCTCCTACGAGCAGTACTTC.

V usage is TRBV7-9 and J usage is TRBJ1-6; D possibly corresponds to TRBD1 (5 bases). Trimming took 3 bases from V and 7 from J, leaving 13 bases between them. CDR1 and CDR2 (germline): SEHNR, FQNEAQ (reference sequence). The CDR3 is 15 amino acids. This CDR3 reads CASSFGTVQNSPLHF. DNA for the CDR3: TGTGCCAGCAGCTTCGGGACTGTCCAGAATTCACCCCTCCACTTT.

This clone occurred a few times. The rearrangement joins TRBV18 to TRBJ2-5; 8 nucleotides agree with TRBD1. CDR3 length equals 14 residues. The junction had 6 bases not matched to a gene; V was cut back by 5 bases and J by 4 bases. Germline V CDR1 and CDR2: KGHSH, LQKENI. The CDR3 DNA is TGTGCCAGCTCAGAGGACAGGGTAGGAGAGACCCAGTACTTC. It translates to CASSEDRVGETQYF.

The genes are TRBV7-9 and TRBJ1-1; 7 bases are a match to TRBD1. V was clipped by 3 bases and J by 4 bases; unmatched bases: 5. CDR3 size: 14 residues. Per the germline V gene, CDR1 is SEHNR and CDR2 is FQNEAQ (reference sequence). The CDR3 here is CASSLWPGGTEAFF. Here the CDR3 DNA reads TGTGCCAGCAGCTTGTGGCCAGGGGGCACTGAAGCTTTCTTT.

V and J are TRBV7-9 and TRBJ2-5; D possibly corresponds to TRBD2 (6 bases). Trimming stripped 0 bases from V and 2 bases from J, with 19 bases between. Germline loops: CDR1 SEHNR, CDR2 FQNEAQ (reference sequence). The CDR3 totals 18 residues. CDR3 protein: CASSLALNHIRGQETQYF. The DNA of the CDR3 is TGTGCCAGCAGCTTAGCCCTGAACCATATACGGGGGCAAGAGACCCAGTACTTC.

The chain is built from TRBV5-1 and TRBJ1-1, with D uncertain. V was shortened by 0 bases and J by 4 bases, with 10 bases between the two germline ends. The CDR3 sequence is 14 residues long. Germline CDR1 reads SGHRS; CDR2 reads YFSETQ. CDR3 amino acids: CASSLAGRGTEAFF. Here the CDR3 DNA reads TGCGCCAGCAGCTTGGCTGGCCGGGGCACTGAAGCTTTCTTT.

This clone was recorded once. The V gene is TRBV2, the J gene TRBJ1-2; tentatively, D is TRBD1 (5 bases). The CDR3 covers 13 residues. Per germline, CDR1 SNHLY and CDR2 FYNNEI. V lost 3 bases and J 4 bases, leaving 9 bases between the germline ends. CDR3 loop: CASSEVQVYGYTF. The CDR3 coding sequence is TGTGCCAGCAGTGAGGTACAGGTCTATGGCTACACCTTC. The full variable domain, completed using reference TRBV2 and TRBJ1-2, is EPEVTQTPSHQVTQMGQEVILRCVPISNHLYFYWYRQILGQKVEFLVSFYNNEISEKSEIFDDQFSVERPDGSNFTLKIRSTKLEDSAMYFCASSEVQVYGYTFGSGTRLTVV.